These T cell receptor beta chains were read from a single sample in a study of T cell responses to AZD1222 COVID-19 vaccine. Here immunoSEQ multiplex PCR was the method, and the copy in TCRdb shows in-frame clones only, minus some. The sample lists approximately 89,000 clones, approximately 90% occurring once. Here the sequenced sample was peripheral blood, taken on day 0 of AZD1222 vaccination. The receptors shown here come from an adult in good health. CDR3s leave out the opening cysteine and the closing phenylalanine or tryptophan. The order of the fields is clone size, J gene, V gene, CDR3 protein. Clone size, where shown, is once, few, many, or a class for clones that have expanded.

clone size: .
J gene: TRBJ2-3
V gene: TRBV11-3
CDR3 protein: ASSLVGGDRGTDTQY

clone size: once
J gene: TRBJ1-2
V gene: TRBV5-1
CDR3 protein: ASSRAGLDGYT

clone size: .
J gene: TRBJ1-1
V gene: TRBV6-5
CDR3 protein: ASSYSIGGSTEAF

clone size: .
J gene: TRBJ2-5
V gene: TRBV30
CDR3 protein: AWSRGEGPSGAETQY

clone size: .
J gene: TRBJ2-7
V gene: TRBV6-5
CDR3 protein: ASSYSSGRSYEQY

clone size: .
J gene: TRBJ2-2
V gene: TRBV7-3
CDR3 protein: ASSLFGALGTGELF

clone size: once
J gene: TRBJ2-7
V gene: TRBV9
CDR3 protein: ASSVGFSRQVFYEQY

clone size: .
J gene: TRBJ1-6
V gene: TRBV30
CDR3 protein: AWSRQGRNSPLH

clone size: .
J gene: TRBJ2-7
V gene: TRBV7-7
CDR3 protein: ASSPTGTGVGEQY

clone size: few
J gene: TRBJ1-2
V gene: TRBV9
CDR3 protein: ASSLNAGSGYT

clone size: .
J gene: TRBJ1-2
V gene: TRBV6-1
CDR3 protein: ASSDLRTDGYT

clone size: .
J gene: TRBJ2-2
V gene: TRBV14
CDR3 protein: ASSPGQGPISYTGELF

clone size: .
J gene: TRBJ1-3
V gene: TRBV20-1
CDR3 protein: SASSQGKGNTIY

clone size: .
J gene: TRBJ1-1
V gene: TRBV12-3/TRBV12-4
CDR3 protein: ASSPLQGAAF

clone size: .
J gene: TRBJ1-2
V gene: TRBV7-2
CDR3 protein: ASSAEWTGHYGYT

clone size: .
J gene: TRBJ2-7
V gene: TRBV29-1
CDR3 protein: SVEFGGAPYEQY

clone size: once
J gene: TRBJ2-4
V gene: TRBV19
CDR3 protein: ASSMRGGGGDIQY

clone size: .
J gene: TRBJ2-3
V gene: TRBV5-1
CDR3 protein: ASSLAGGFTDTQY

clone size: .
J gene: TRBJ2-7
V gene: TRBV2
CDR3 protein: ASKPTSGGAYEQY

clone size: .
J gene: TRBJ1-2
V gene: TRBV30
CDR3 protein: AWGRAYGYT

clone size: .
J gene: TRBJ2-1
V gene: TRBV19
CDR3 protein: ASSIGDGGGRNEQF

clone size: .
J gene: TRBJ1-4
V gene: TRBV30
CDR3 protein: AWNQDLTMDEKLF

clone size: .
J gene: TRBJ2-5
V gene: TRBV6-4
CDR3 protein: ASSDPPGTSGGEETQY

clone size: few
J gene: TRBJ1-5
V gene: TRBV19
CDR3 protein: ASTDIPIPNQPQH

clone size: .
J gene: TRBJ2-3
V gene: TRBV27
CDR3 protein: ASSLSSGVTDTQY

clone size: .
J gene: TRBJ1-5
V gene: TRBV7-2
CDR3 protein: ASSLKRGIGNQPQH

clone size: .
J gene: TRBJ1-1
V gene: TRBV6-2/TRBV6-3
CDR3 protein: ASSYSRARDTEAF

clone size: .
J gene: TRBJ1-1
V gene: TRBV7-3
CDR3 protein: ASSLLPGKNTEAF

clone size: few
J gene: TRBJ2-7
V gene: TRBV5-4
CDR3 protein: ASSPGTNTYEQY

clone size: .
J gene: TRBJ2-7
V gene: TRBV18
CDR3 protein: ASSIDRSLGYEQY

clone size: .
J gene: TRBJ2-3
V gene: TRBV29-1
CDR3 protein: SVGLAGFTDTQY

clone size: .
J gene: TRBJ2-5
V gene: TRBV9
CDR3 protein: ASSAQQGGETQY

clone size: once
J gene: TRBJ1-5
V gene: TRBV28
CDR3 protein: ASNGDRSNQPQH

clone size: .
J gene: TRBJ1-2
V gene: TRBV4-1
CDR3 protein: ASSQDGTSNYGYT

clone size: .
J gene: TRBJ2-7
V gene: TRBV18
CDR3 protein: ASSPPSHRDRGPYEQY

clone size: .
J gene: TRBJ2-3
V gene: TRBV18
CDR3 protein: ASSPPRGTVLSTDTQY

clone size: .
J gene: TRBJ2-3
V gene: TRBV25-1
CDR3 protein: ASSELSGAGDTQY

clone size: .
J gene: TRBJ1-2
V gene: TRBV29-1
CDR3 protein: SAGQLARYGYT

clone size: .
J gene: TRBJ1-3
V gene: TRBV28
CDR3 protein: ASSPLRGAVGNTIY

clone size: .
J gene: TRBJ1-1
V gene: TRBV10-3
CDR3 protein: AISVEGGTEAF

clone size: .
J gene: TRBJ1-5
V gene: TRBV30
CDR3 protein: AWSPQGVGQPQH

clone size: .
J gene: TRBJ2-5
V gene: TRBV7-7
CDR3 protein: ASSSGGTQY

clone size: .
J gene: TRBJ1-3
V gene: TRBV11-2
CDR3 protein: ASSLGGNTIY

clone size: .
J gene: TRBJ1-2
V gene: TRBV7-3
CDR3 protein: ASSPGQGYGYT

clone size: .
J gene: TRBJ1-2
V gene: TRBV30
CDR3 protein: AWSVRSVRGYT

clone size: .
J gene: TRBJ1-1
V gene: TRBV9
CDR3 protein: ASSPRDRVSEAF

clone size: .
J gene: TRBJ2-7
V gene: TRBV30
CDR3 protein: AWSRVSYEQY

clone size: .
J gene: TRBJ1-1
V gene: TRBV7-6
CDR3 protein: ASSLLTGQRAEAF

clone size: few
J gene: TRBJ1-6
V gene: TRBV7-9
CDR3 protein: ASSLDAVRIH

clone size: .
J gene: TRBJ1-1
V gene: TRBV19
CDR3 protein: ASSIARQGATEAF

clone size: .
J gene: TRBJ1-2
V gene: TRBV30
CDR3 protein: AYTGDSYGYT

clone size: .
J gene: TRBJ2-7
V gene: TRBV27
CDR3 protein: ASSLGDRPDEQY

clone size: .
J gene: TRBJ1-1
V gene: TRBV6-5
CDR3 protein: ASSRAVGALTEAF

clone size: .
J gene: TRBJ1-2
V gene: TRBV7-2
CDR3 protein: ASSPRDRAYGYT

clone size: .
J gene: TRBJ1-2
V gene: TRBV5-1
CDR3 protein: ASSLGQPTYGYT

clone size: once
J gene: TRBJ1-1
V gene: TRBV5-6
CDR3 protein: ASSLDIGDGLRDTEAF

clone size: once
J gene: TRBJ1-4
V gene: TRBV14
CDR3 protein: ASSEQGLTNEKLF

clone size: .
J gene: TRBJ1-6
V gene: TRBV6-5
CDR3 protein: ASSYSPTGYNSPLH

clone size: .
J gene: TRBJ2-5
V gene: TRBV5-1
CDR3 protein: ASSLKNQETQY

clone size: .
J gene: TRBJ1-1
V gene: TRBV27
CDR3 protein: ASSPLTGMRLGTEAF